The next 32 T cell receptor beta chains were all read from a single sample in a study of CD8 T cells in ankylosing spondylitis. MiXCR, run by TCRdb on the 5' RACE reads, gives a single entry per CDR3 protein. The table shows some 250,000 distinct CDR3 sequences, with roughly 8.6% occurring only once. The sample was blood, either unsorted or a sorted T cell fraction (not recorded which). The receptors stem from a male donor with ankylosing spondylitis or in good health (not recorded which).

In its sample, this clonotype was seen many times. The rearrangement uses TRBV7-9 and TRBJ2-1; D remains unclear. CDR1 is SEHNR, CDR2 FQNEAQ, per germline (reference sequence). With 6 bases removed from V and 7 bases from J, the gap between germline ends came to 19 bases. This CDR3 comprises 15 residues. The CDR3 nucleotides are TGTGCCAGCAGGTCTCCGGGTCCTAACCTTAATGAGCAGTTCTTC. Translation: CASRSPGPNLNEQFF. Supplemented by reference TRBV7-9 and TRBJ2-1, the full variable domain reads DTGVSQNPRHKITKRGQNVTFRCDPISEHNRLYWYRQTLGQGPEFLTYFQNEAQLEKSRLLSDRFSAERPKGSFSTLEIQRTEQGDSAMYLCASRSPGPNLNEQFFGPGTRLTVL.

This sequence joins TRBV7-2 and TRBJ2-3; no clear D gene. The CDR3 covers 13 residues. The V end lost 3 bases, the J end lost 1 base, and 5 bases lay between the germline ends. The germline gives CDR1 SGHTA, CDR2 FQGNSA. CDR3 in amino acids: CASSFKGTDTQYF. CDR3 in DNA: TGTGCCAGCAGCTTTAAGGGCACAGATACGCAGTATTTT. The full variable domain, its missing parts supplied by reference TRBV7-2 and TRBJ2-3, is GAGVSQSPSNKVTEKGKDVELRCDPISGHTALYWYRQSLGQGLEFLIYFQGNSAPDKSGLPSDRFSAERTGGSVSTLTIQRTQQEDSAVYLCASSFKGTDTQYFGPGTRLTVL.

This clonotype was counted at least ten times. The chain employs TRBV10-3 and TRBJ1-1, with 7 bases that match TRBD1. V shed 2 bases, J shed 0 bases, and the junction held 0 bases outside the gene matches. The CDR3 consists of 14 residues. The germline V gene encodes CDR1 ENHRY and CDR2 SYGVKD. The CDR3 loop is CAISETGVNTEAFF. The CDR3 DNA reads TGTGCCATCAGTGAGACAGGGGTGAACACTGAAGCTTTCTTT.

At least ten counts were recorded for this clonotype. The rearrangement joins TRBV12-3 or TRBV12-4 to TRBJ2-2, with 10 positions matching TRBD1. The CDR3 consists of 16 residues. Trimming at V came to 5 bases and at J to 3 bases, leaving 6 bases not matched to a gene. CDR3 nucleotide sequence: TGTGCCAGCAGTCCGGGACAGGGGTTTTACACCGGGGAGCTGTTTTTT. Translating it yields CASSPGQGFYTGELFF.

This clonotype was recorded once. A much larger clone sits a single nucleotide away, making a read error possible. The rearrangement links TRBV27 to TRBJ2-2; 12 bases match TRBD2. Germline CDR1 and CDR2: MNHEY and SMNVEV (reference sequence). This CDR3 has 15 amino acids. DNA for the CDR3: TGTGCCAGCACTCCTAGCGGGAGGGCCGCCGGGAAGCTGTTTTTT. This gives the protein CASTPSGRAAGKLFF.

At least ten counts were recorded for this clonotype. V gene TRBV7-9 combines with J gene TRBJ2-2; D is uncertain. Between the trimmed V and J ends, which lost 2 bases and 5 bases, there was a span of 3 bases. This CDR3 spans 12 amino acids. The V gene's germline CDR1 is SEHNR and CDR2 FQNEAQ (reference sequence). As DNA, the CDR3 is TGTGCCAGCAGCTTATGGACCGGGGAGCTGTTTTTT. This sequence encodes CASSLWTGELFF.

The chain joins TRBV20-1 to TRBJ1-2; no definite D call. V was pared by 3 bases and J by 0 bases, with 14 bases between. This CDR3 has 15 residues. Germline V gene data show CDR1 as DFQATT and CDR2 as SNEGSKA (reference sequence). Here the CDR3 reads CSASTRAAANYGYTF. DNA for the CDR3: TGCAGTGCTAGTACTCGGGCAGCAGCTAACTATGGCTACACCTTC.

This clonotype was found a few times. V is TRBV7-8 and J is TRBJ2-7; 16 bases are shared with TRBD2. The trim removed 4 bases at V and 0 bases at J, leaving 6 bases unmatched. The germline V gene has CDR1 SGHVS and CDR2 FQNEAQ. The CDR3 has 18 amino acids. The CDR3 here is CASSSGLAGGLSSYEQYF. The CDR3, as DNA: TGTGCCAGCAGCTCGGGACTAGCGGGGGGGCTCTCCTCCTACGAGCAGTACTTC. The whole variable domain, filled in from reference TRBV7-8 and TRBJ2-7, reads GAGVSQSPRYKVAKRGQDVALRCDPISGHVSLFWYQQALGQGPEFLTYFQNEAQLDKSGLPSDRFFAERPEGSVSTLKIQRTQQEDSAVYLCASSSGLAGGLSSYEQYFGPGTRLTVT.

This chain joins TRBV4-2 and TRBJ2-4; 9 bases are shared with TRBD2. Per the germline V gene, CDR1 is LGHNA and CDR2 is YNFKEQ. J gave up 0 bases and V 4 bases, and 13 bases lay outside the gene matches. CDR3 length: 19 residues. CDR3 amino acids: CASSPSQGTSRLAKNIQYF. The CDR3 nucleotides read TGTGCCAGCAGCCCGTCCCAAGGGACTAGCAGACTAGCCAAAAACATTCAGTACTTC.

The chain uses TRBV5-5 and TRBJ2-1, with 7 nucleotides matching TRBD1. The junction had 10 bases not matched to a gene; V was cut back by 3 bases and J by 7 bases. The CDR3 length is 15 residues. Germline V gene sequence: CDR1 SGHKS, CDR2 YYEKEE (reference sequence). In DNA, the CDR3 is TGTGCCAGCAGCTCGACCAGGGGGTATCGGAATGAGCAGTTCTTC. This gives the protein CASSSTRGYRNEQFF.

This clonotype has ten or more counts. The gene calls are TRBV5-1 and TRBJ2-1; D possibly corresponds to TRBD1 (6 bases). The CDR3 is 16 residues long. Germline CDR1 SGHRS, CDR2 YFSETQ. The germline V and J ends were trimmed by 0 bases and 3 bases, with 13 bases remaining between them. The CDR3 bases are TGCGCCAGCAGCTTGGGAGCCGGGACAATCTACAATGAGCAGTTCTTC. Its protein product is CASSLGAGTIYNEQFF. The complete variable domain, with remaining parts taken from reference TRBV5-1 and TRBJ2-1, reads KAGVTQTPRYLIKTRGQQVTLSCSPISGHRSVSWYQQTPGQGLQFLFEYFSETQRNKGNFPGRFSGRQFSNSRSEMNVSTLELGDSALYLCASSLGAGTIYNEQFFGPGTRLTVL.

This chain uses TRBV12-3 or TRBV12-4 with TRBJ2-2; 9 bases are shared with TRBD2. The CDR3 runs to 15 residues. The junction had 5 bases not matched to a gene; V was cut back by 7 bases and J by 2 bases. The CDR3 bases are TGTGCCAGCACGGGACTAGCTTTCAACACCGGGGAGCTGTTTTTT. Translated, it gives CASTGLAFNTGELFF.

This clonotype turned up a few times. V usage is TRBV12-3 or TRBV12-4 and J usage is TRBJ2-5; D call uncertain. V lost 3 bases to trimming and J lost 1 base, with 12 bases between them. The CDR3 contains 15 residues. The CDR3 DNA reads TGTGCCAGCAGTTTCAATGGGCTAATCCAAGAGACCCAGTACTTC. Protein sequence: CASSFNGLIQETQYF.

This clonotype occurred many times. This CDR3 is CASSPGTGRAYEQYF. CDR3 sequence (DNA): TGTGCCAGCAGCCCTGGGACAGGGAGGGCCTACGAGCAGTACTTC. This chain joins TRBV7-2 and TRBJ2-7; 9 bases agree with TRBD1. CDR1 SGHTA and CDR2 FQGNSA come from the germline V gene. This CDR3 is built from 15 residues. V lost 5 bases to trimming and J lost 2 bases; unmatched junction nucleotides: 7. Drawing the rest from reference TRBV7-2 and TRBJ2-7, the complete variable domain is GAGVSQSPSNKVTEKGKDVELRCDPISGHTALYWYRQSLGQGLEFLIYFQGNSAPDKSGLPSDRFSAERTGGSVSTLTIQRTQQEDSAVYLCASSPGTGRAYEQYFGPGTRLTVT.

This clonotype came up many times. The chain recombines TRBV29-1 with TRBJ1-1, with no clear D. Trimming took 4 bases from V and 1 from J, leaving 13 bases between them. The germline V gene has CDR1 SQVTM and CDR2 ANQGSEA. The CDR3 extends over 14 amino acids. The CDR3 DNA is TGCAGCGTTGGGGGTTTGGTCAGGAACACTGAAGCTTTCTTT. It specifies CSVGGLVRNTEAFF.

The table lists this clonotype with many counts. V usage is TRBV2 and J usage is TRBJ2-4, with D possibly being TRBD2 (6 bases). The CDR3 runs 16 residues. Deletions cut 0 bases from V and 0 bases from J, with 9 bases between. Germline lookup yields CDR1 SNHLY and CDR2 FYNNEI. The CDR3 is CASSEAGGVAKNIQYF. CDR3 in DNA: TGTGCCAGCAGTGAAGCGGGCGGGGTAGCCAAAAACATTCAGTACTTC.

This clonotype was observed many times. The chain is built from TRBV29-1 and TRBJ1-2; D not certain. The V end lost 0 bases, the J end lost 1 base, and 12 bases lay between the germline ends. The CDR3 runs to 15 residues. Germline values: CDR1 SQVTM, CDR2 ANQGSEA. Here the CDR3 reads CSVEDRTNFNYGYTF. DNA of the CDR3: TGCAGCGTTGAAGACCGGACTAATTTTAACTATGGCTACACCTTC. The entire variable domain, with the rest obtained from reference TRBV29-1 and TRBJ1-2, is as follows: SAVISQKPSRDICQRGTSLTIQCQVDSQVTMMFWYRQQPGQSLTLIATANQGSEATYESGFVIDKFPISRPNLTFSTLTVSNMSPEDSSIYLCSVEDRTNFNYGYTFGSGTRLTVV.

This clonotype occurred many times. The chain joins TRBV4-3 to TRBJ1-3; D is unclear. Per germline, CDR1 LGHNA and CDR2 YSLEER. Trimming left V 1 base short and J 0 bases short, with 7 bases between. The CDR3 length is 15 residues. This CDR3 reads CASSQARVSGNTIYF. In nucleotides, the CDR3 is TGCGCCAGCAGCCAAGCTCGCGTCTCTGGAAACACCATATATTTT.

The chain couples TRBV12-3 or TRBV12-4 to TRBJ2-7, with a possible D match to TRBD1 (5 bases). The CDR3 loop spans 13 amino acids. Trimming pared 3 bases from V and 3 bases from J, leaving 9 bases between. CDR3 sequence (DNA): TGTGCCAGCAGTTTTGACAGAAGCTACGAGCAGTACTTC. This encodes CASSFDRSYEQYF.

This chain connects TRBV4-1 to TRBJ2-1; TRBD1 might be the D (6 bases). Germline CDR1 and CDR2: MGHRA and YSYEKL. There are 14 residues in the CDR3. V was cut by 3 bases and J by 5 bases, with 11 bases left in between. The CDR3 DNA sequence: TGCGCCAGCAGCCAGGACACAGGGAACAATGAGCAGTTCTTC. Translation gives CASSQDTGNNEQFF.

This clonotype showed up many times. CDR3 loop: CASSLSPAVNEQFF. The CDR3 coding sequence is TGTGCCAGCAGCTTATCCCCAGCCGTCAATGAGCAGTTCTTC. The genes are TRBV11-2 and TRBJ2-1; D is undetermined. The CDR3 spans 14 residues. Trimming removed 2 bases from V and 6 bases from J, with 11 bases in between. Per the germline V gene, CDR1 is SGHAT and CDR2 is FQNNGV.

The sample holds many counts of this clonotype. The chain combines TRBV9 with TRBJ2-5, with D hard to call. The CDR3 runs to 11 residues. CDR1 SGDLS and CDR2 YYNGEE come from the germline V gene. The germline V and J ends were trimmed by 0 bases and 7 bases, with 4 bases remaining between them. The CDR3 sequence is CASSVDGTQYF. In nucleotides, the CDR3 is TGTGCCAGCAGCGTAGACGGGACCCAGTACTTC.

This clonotype was detected ten times or more. V and J are TRBV29-1 and TRBJ2-3; the D gene is possibly TRBD1 (5 bases). Deletions cut 0 bases from V and 9 bases from J, with 13 bases between. The CDR3 consists of 13 residues. CDR1 and CDR2 (germline): SQVTM, ANQGSEA. The CDR3 DNA sequence: TGCAGCGTTGAAGAGGGGCTAGTCGACACGCAGTATTTT. Its translation is CSVEEGLVDTQYF.

This clonotype was counted many times. The V call is TRBV20-1, the J call TRBJ1-4; no definite D call. The CDR3 sequence is 10 residues long. V shed 5 bases and J shed 10 bases, with 8 bases lying between them. The V gene's germline CDR1 is DFQATT and CDR2 SNEGSKA (reference sequence). Here the CDR3 reads CSASGGKLFF. As DNA, the CDR3 is TGCAGTGCTTCTGGAGGAAAACTGTTTTTT.

This clonotype appeared many times. J is TRBJ2-7 and V is TRBV9; D not certain. The V end lost 3 bases, the J end lost 5 bases, and 15 bases lay between the germline ends. CDR3 length: 14 amino acids. CDR1 is SGDLS, CDR2 YYNGEE, per germline. The CDR3 loop is CASSALAHTDEQYF. The CDR3 bases are TGTGCCAGCAGCGCTTTGGCCCACACCGACGAGCAGTACTTC.

V and J are TRBV20-1 and TRBJ2-7, with D unclear. Germline V CDR1 and CDR2: DFQATT, SNEGSKA (reference sequence). This CDR3 spans 13 amino acids. The V end lost 0 bases, the J end lost 6 bases, and 12 bases lay between the germline ends. CDR3: CSARDRQRGEQYF. The CDR3 coding sequence is TGCAGTGCTAGAGACCGGCAGAGAGGCGAGCAGTACTTC.

This clonotype was observed at least ten times. V and J are TRBV30 and TRBJ2-1; possibly TRBD1 for D (5 bases). Germline values: CDR1 GTSNPN, CDR2 SVGIG (reference sequence). This CDR3 is 13 amino acids long. Trimming stripped 4 bases from V and 1 base from J, with 8 bases between. As DNA, the CDR3 is TGTGCCTGGAAGGGGCTGTCCTACAATGAGCAGTTCTTC. As protein: CAWKGLSYNEQFF.

As regards this clonotype: One end of the junction is discordant with germline, which a read error may explain. The rearrangement uses TRBV20-1 and TRBJ2-3, with a possible D match to TRBD2 (5 bases). The CDR3 is made up of 11 amino acids. Germline V CDR1 and CDR2: DFQATT, SNEGSKA (reference sequence). In DNA form, the CDR3 reads TGTTGCCGGACTAGCACAGATACGCAGTATTTT. Amino acid sequence: CCRTSTDTQYF.

The sample holds a few counts of this clonotype. The rearrangement links TRBV20-1 to TRBJ1-1; no firm D call. Trimming took off 5 bases at V and 2 bases at J, with 15 bases between the two ends. This CDR3 contains 14 residues. Germline V gives CDR1 DFQATT, CDR2 SNEGSKA (reference sequence). The CDR3 protein is CSAPSRSYNTEAFF. The CDR3 DNA reads as TGCAGTGCTCCCTCCCGCAGTTATAACACTGAAGCTTTCTTT.

This clonotype was recorded many times. This sequence joins TRBV6-6 and TRBJ1-1, with a possible D match to TRBD1 (6 bases). Germline values: CDR1 MNHNY, CDR2 SVGAGI (reference sequence). Trimming left V 2 bases short and J 4 bases short, with 8 bases between. The CDR3 runs to 13 residues. The CDR3 here is CASSYQTGTEAFF. CDR3 sequence (DNA): TGTGCCAGCAGTTACCAGACAGGCACTGAAGCTTTCTTT.

This clonotype was seen ten or more times. The CDR3 end shows no conserved phenylalanine or tryptophan, and so a read error is likely. The DNA is left out, because the CDR3 cannot be placed on it with certainty; the CDR3 is given as TCRdb lists it. The V and J genes are TRBV5-1 and TRBJ2-3; the D call of TRBD1 is as the table states it, not checked on the DNA. Germline V gene lookup returns CDR1 SGHRS and CDR2 YFSETQ. The CDR3 spans 9 amino acids, including both terminal residues. This CDR3 reads CASSFLLPG.

This clonotype was seen at least ten times. The rearrangement links TRBV5-1 to TRBJ1-2; D gene ambiguous. V lost 7 bases and J 5 bases, leaving 18 bases between the germline ends. The germline V gene encodes CDR1 SGHRS and CDR2 YFSETQ. CDR3 length: 14 amino acids. The CDR3 DNA is TGCGCCAGCCGGGATAACAGCAAGACGTATGGCTACACCTTC. Amino acids: CASRDNSKTYGYTF.